These T cell receptor beta chains were read from a single sample in a study of vaccination and CD4 T cells after COVID-19. TCRdb processed the PCR reads anew with MiXCR; each CDR3 protein has one entry. Of 12,000 or so distinct CDR3 sequences detected, about 40% appear once; the ten largest clones hold 15% to 20%. These receptors are not linked to any known antigen. Sequencing was performed on CD4+ T cells from blood, cultured in vitro. The receptor set was obtained from a human donor in good health. Both conserved end residues are part of each CDR3. A D gene is named only where the DNA matches it firmly. Expanded clones get a size class; other rows say once, few or many, or leave the size out.

.	TRBV5-5	TRBJ1-2	few	TGTGCCAGCAGCCGTGGCGGGGGCAGCTATGGCTACACCTTC	CASSRGGGSYGYTF
.	TRBV6-2/TRBV6-3	TRBJ2-7	few	TGTGCCAGCAGTTCCGATTCTGGCGAGCAGTACTTC	CASSSDSGEQYF
.	TRBV29-1	TRBJ1-6	few	TGCAGCGTTTCGGAGAGCTCCTATAATTCACCCCTCCACTTT	CSVSESSYNSPLHF
.	TRBV7-9	TRBJ2-2	few	TGTGCCAGCAGCTTAGAACTGACGAACACCGGGGAGCTGTTTTTT	CASSLELTNTGELFF
TRBD2	TRBV2	TRBJ2-3	.	TGTGCCAGCAGTGCTAGCGGGATCTCTAGCACAGATACGCAGTATTTT	CASSASGISSTDTQYF
.	TRBV7-2	TRBJ2-7	.	TGTGCCAGCAGCTTCGACAGAACTATGGAGCAGTACTTC	CASSFDRTMEQYF
.	TRBV20-1	TRBJ2-7	few	TGCAGTGCTAGAGATTCGAGGGCCTACGAGCAGTACTTC	CSARDSRAYEQYF
.	TRBV19	TRBJ1-2	few	TGTGCCAGTAGTCCGAGCATGTATGGCTACACCTTC	CASSPSMYGYTF
.	TRBV6-5	TRBJ2-1	few	TGTGCCAGCAGTTTAAGGGGAGGATCTTCCTACAATGAGCAGTTCTTC	CASSLRGGSSYNEQFF
.	TRBV24-1	TRBJ2-2	.	TGTGCCACCAGTGATGCACAGTCAGGTTTAACCGGGGAGCTGTTTTTT	CATSDAQSGLTGELFF
.	TRBV7-9	TRBJ1-2	.	TGTGCCAGCAGACCTCCGGAGAACTATGGCTACACCTTC	CASRPPENYGYTF
.	TRBV30	TRBJ1-1	.	TGTGCCTGGAGTAGGCAACGCACTGAAGCTTTCTTT	CAWSRQRTEAFF
.	TRBV24-1	TRBJ2-1	.	TGTGCCACCAGTGAGGCGGGCCAGACGGTTGAGCAGTTCTTC	CATSEAGQTVEQFF
.	TRBV19	TRBJ2-2	.	TGTGCCAGTAGTTATGGAATCGGGGAGCTGTTTTTT	CASSYGIGELFF
TRBD2	TRBV11-2	TRBJ2-5	.	TGTGCCAGCAGCTCCGTCTCGAGCGGGAGTTGGGAGACCCAGTACTTC	CASSSVSSGSWETQYF
.	TRBV28	TRBJ1-5	few	TGTGCCAGCAGTCCCGGGGGAATGGGCAGCAATCAGCCCCAGCATTTT	CASSPGGMGSNQPQHF
.	TRBV4-3	TRBJ1-1	.	TGCGCCAGCAGCCAAGACAGTTACACTGAAGCTTTCTTT	CASSQDSYTEAFF
TRBD2	TRBV29-1	TRBJ2-7	.	TGCAGCGTTGGACTAGCGGGTAACTACGAGCAGTACTTC	CSVGLAGNYEQYF
TRBD2	TRBV6-5	TRBJ2-7	.	TGTGCCAGCAGTTACTCGAGGGCTAGCGGAGCTTCCGAGCAGTACTTC	CASSYSRASGASEQYF
TRBD2	TRBV5-1	TRBJ2-3	.	TGCGCCAGCAGCACCGGACTAGCCGATGTCACAGATACGCAGTATTTT	CASSTGLADVTDTQYF
.	TRBV2	TRBJ2-5	.	TGTGCCAGCAGTGAAAGACAGAGCCAAGAGACCCAGTACTTC	CASSERQSQETQYF
TRBD2	TRBV7-2	TRBJ2-7	.	TGTGCCAGCAGCCTAGGGGCTAGCGGGAGTGGGTACGAGCAGTACTTC	CASSLGASGSGYEQYF
TRBD1	TRBV7-8	TRBJ2-5	.	TGTGCCAGCAGCTTCGGGACAGTAACCCAAGAGACCCAGTACTTC	CASSFGTVTQETQYF
.	TRBV20-1	TRBJ2-2	few	TGCAGTGCTATGAAAAGTGGGGGGAACACCGGGGAGCTGTTTTTT	CSAMKSGGNTGELFF
.	TRBV19	TRBJ2-3	.	TGTGCCAGTAGTCTCGCACTCACAGATACGCAGTATTTT	CASSLALTDTQYF
.	TRBV7-3	TRBJ2-2	.	TGTGCCAGCAGGACGGACGGAGCAAACACCGGGGAGCTGTTTTTT	CASRTDGANTGELFF
.	TRBV19	TRBJ2-1	few	TGTGCCAGTAATGGGGGGGCGTCGAATGAGCAGTTCTTC	CASNGGASNEQFF
.	TRBV28	TRBJ2-5	.	TGTGCCAGCAGTCTAGGACTGCTCCAAGAGACCCAGTACTTC	CASSLGLLQETQYF
TRBD1	TRBV7-2	TRBJ1-4	.	TGTGCCAGCAGCTTAGGGAGGGGGCTCGGTGAAAAACTGTTTTTT	CASSLGRGLGEKLFF
.	TRBV18	TRBJ1-2	.	TGTGCCAGCTCAGGTTCAGGAGGGAACTATGGCTACACCTTC	CASSGSGGNYGYTF
.	TRBV14	TRBJ2-7	.	TGTGCCAGCAGCCAAGACGGACCCCGTTGGCAGTACTTC	CASSQDGPRWQYF
TRBD2	TRBV20-1	TRBJ2-3	.	TGCAGTGCTAGAGGAGCGGGAGGGATGGATACGCAGTATTTT	CSARGAGGMDTQYF
TRBD1	TRBV28	TRBJ1-6	few	TGTGCCAGCAGCCTAGAGACAGGGCTGAGTTCACCCCTCCACTTT	CASSLETGLSSPLHF
.	TRBV24-1	TRBJ2-1	few	TGTGCCACCAGTGATTTGAAGCAGACCCAGTTCTTC	CATSDLKQTQFF
.	TRBV20-1	TRBJ1-2	few	TGCAGTGCTAGAGTAGGGGGGGGATATGGCTACACCTTC	CSARVGGGYGYTF
.	TRBV6-5	TRBJ2-6	few	TGTGCCAGCAGTTATCGTACAGGGCGCGGGGCCAACGTCCTGACTTTC	CASSYRTGRGANVLTF
.	TRBV19	TRBJ1-1	few	TGTGCCAGTAGGACCCCGGGCGGGAACACTGAAGCTTTCTTT	CASRTPGGNTEAFF
.	TRBV6-5	TRBJ1-5	.	TGTGCCAGCAGTTACTCGGTTAGCAATCAGCCCCAGCATTTT	CASSYSVSNQPQHF
.	TRBV28	TRBJ1-5	.	TGTGCCAGCAGCGATATCGACAGACTGGCGCAGCCCCAGCATTTT	CASSDIDRLAQPQHF
TRBD2	TRBV6-2/TRBV6-3	TRBJ2-3	.	TGTGCCAGCAGCGGACTAGCGGGATACACAGATACGCAGTATTTT	CASSGLAGYTDTQYF
TRBD2	TRBV19	TRBJ2-1	.	TGTGCCAGTTCGGCTAGCGGGAGTATGTATGAGCAGTTCTTC	CASSASGSMYEQFF
TRBD1	TRBV19	TRBJ2-7	.	TGTGCCAGTAGTCCGGCCGGGACAGGGCCTTATTACGAGCAGTACTTC	CASSPAGTGPYYEQYF
.	TRBV7-2	TRBJ2-1	.	TGTGCCAGCAGCTCAGGTGTGTCCTACAATGAGCAGTTCTTC	CASSSGVSYNEQFF
.	TRBV7-9	TRBJ2-5	.	TGTGCCAGCAGCTTACGGGGTTTGGGGCAGCAAGAGACCCAGTACTTC	CASSLRGLGQQETQYF
.	TRBV6-5	TRBJ2-1	.	TGTGCCAGCAGTTACTCGAATGGATACAATGAGCAGTTCTTC	CASSYSNGYNEQFF
.	TRBV9	TRBJ1-2	.	TGTGCCAGCAGCGTAGATATAGGAGCTTACTATGGCTACACCTTC	CASSVDIGAYYGYTF
.	TRBV7-7	TRBJ2-1	few	TGTGCTAGCAGCCCCCCAGTAGCTGAGCAGTTCTTC	CASSPPVAEQFF
.	TRBV7-7	TRBJ2-7	few	TGTGCTAGCAGCTTGAAGGACGGAAGCTCCTACGAGCAGTACTTC	CASSLKDGSSYEQYF
TRBD2	TRBV7-2	TRBJ2-5	.	TGTGCCAGCAGCTTAATCGGGGGGAGTGTCGTCGAGACCCAGTACTTC	CASSLIGGSVVETQYF
TRBD1	TRBV29-1	TRBJ1-1	.	TGCAGCGTCGGACAGGGGAGGAACACTGAAGCTTTCTTT	CSVGQGRNTEAFF
.	TRBV20-1	TRBJ1-1	.	TGCAGTGCTAGACCCCAGCCGAACACTGAAGCTTTCTTT	CSARPQPNTEAFF
.	TRBV7-6	TRBJ1-1	.	TGTGCCAGCAGCCCCGACGAGAACACTGAAGCTTTCTTT	CASSPDENTEAFF
.	TRBV20-1	TRBJ1-2	few	TGCAGTGCCCTGGGCCAGGGAGGGATCCATGGCTACACCTTC	CSALGQGGIHGYTF
.	TRBV15	TRBJ1-6	few	TGTGCCACCCAGGCTGAATTGGATTCACCCCTCCACTTT	CATQAELDSPLHF
TRBD2	TRBV20-1	TRBJ2-2	few	TGCAGTGCTAGAGTAGCGGGAGGGTTCGACACCGGGGAGCTGTTTTTT	CSARVAGGFDTGELFF